This TCR beta chain originates from a study of blood T cell repertoires in COVID-19. Turning to the study itself: Sites in the United States, Italy and Spain provided acute and convalescent COVID-19 samples. PBMCs, B-cell-depleted T cells, or T cells were the source of the cDNA or gDNA that made up the material.

Original processing notes: For nucleated cells, counts were estimated from reference gene primer amplification. The data were produced by immunoSEQ multiplex PCR, yet TCRdb's version contains in-frame clones alone and is incomplete. For V, J and clone size, that table is used; D and trimming come from the DNA. The repertoire includes about 75,000 clones, 88% of them detected once, and about 21% sits in the top ten. Germline assignment: CDR1 KGHDR and CDR2 SFDVKD. V lost 4 bases, J lost 1 base, and 6 bases stayed unmatched. The CDR3 runs to 16 residues. The chain joins TRBV24-1 to TRBJ2-3; TRBD2 matches 8 bases. The receptor was isolated from a human donor in a cohort sampled during active COVID-19. Sample: peripheral blood. The CDR3 coding sequence is TGTGCCACCAGTGACCCCCGGGGGGGTGGCACAGATACGCAGTATTTT. This codes for CATSDPRGGGTDTQYF.